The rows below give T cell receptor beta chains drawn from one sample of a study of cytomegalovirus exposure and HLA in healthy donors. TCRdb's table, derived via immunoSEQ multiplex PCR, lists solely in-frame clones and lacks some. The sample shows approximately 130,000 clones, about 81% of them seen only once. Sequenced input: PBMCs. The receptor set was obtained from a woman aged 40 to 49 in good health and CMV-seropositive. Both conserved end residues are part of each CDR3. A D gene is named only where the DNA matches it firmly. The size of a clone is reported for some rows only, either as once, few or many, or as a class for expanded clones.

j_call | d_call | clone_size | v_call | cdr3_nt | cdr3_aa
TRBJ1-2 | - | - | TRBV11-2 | TGTGCCAGCAGCCCGGGGTGGGCTAACTATGGCTACACCTTC | CASSPGWANYGYTF
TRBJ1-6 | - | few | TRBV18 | TGTGCCAGCTCAATGGTAGGGGGTATCGATTCACCCCTCCACTTT | CASSMVGGIDSPLHF
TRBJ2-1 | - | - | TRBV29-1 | TGCAGCGTTGCCCACACTAGAGACAATGAGCAGTTCTTC | CSVAHTRDNEQFF
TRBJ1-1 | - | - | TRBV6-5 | TGTGCCAGCAGAGCCAGGGTCACAAACACTGAAGCTTTCTTT | CASRARVTNTEAFF
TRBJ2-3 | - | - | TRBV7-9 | TGTGCCAGCAGCCCTGGGACTTCATACACAGATACGCAGTATTTT | CASSPGTSYTDTQYF
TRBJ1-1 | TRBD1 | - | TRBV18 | TGTGCCAGCTCACCACGGGGGGACAGGGCCGACACTGAAGCTTTCTTT | CASSPRGDRADTEAFF
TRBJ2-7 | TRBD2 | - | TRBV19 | TGTGCCAGTAAATCGACTAGCGGGAGCTCCGAGCAGTACTTC | CASKSTSGSSEQYF
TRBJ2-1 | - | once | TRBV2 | TGTGCCAGCTCCCGGGACTCCTACAATGAGCAGTTCTTC | CASSRDSYNEQFF
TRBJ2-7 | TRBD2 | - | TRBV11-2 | TGTGCCAGCAGCTTAGAACTAGCGGGCTCCTACGAGCAGTACTTC | CASSLELAGSYEQYF
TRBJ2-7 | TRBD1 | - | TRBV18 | TGTGCCAGCTCACCGGGGACAGGGGAATACGAGCAGTACTTC | CASSPGTGEYEQYF
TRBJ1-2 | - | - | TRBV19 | TGTGCCAGTAGTATGGGGGGGGCCGATGGCTACACCTTC | CASSMGGADGYTF
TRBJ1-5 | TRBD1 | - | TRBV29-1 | TGCAGCGTGACGGCCGGGACAGGGCTAAATCAGCCCCAGCATTTT | CSVTAGTGLNQPQHF
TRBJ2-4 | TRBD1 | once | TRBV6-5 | TGTGCCAGCAGTACGGACAGGGGAAACATTCAGTACTTC | CASSTDRGNIQYF
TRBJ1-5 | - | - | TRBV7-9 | TGTGCCAGCAGCCAAGGGGGGGGCATCAATCAGCCCCAGCATTTT | CASSQGGGINQPQHF
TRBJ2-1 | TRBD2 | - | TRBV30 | TGTGCCTTTATAGCGGGGGAGAGCTCCTACAATGAGCAGTTCTTC | CAFIAGESSYNEQFF
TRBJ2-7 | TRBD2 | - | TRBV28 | TGTGCCAGCAGGGAGCCCCGGGGGGAGGGCCTCTACGAGCAGTACTTC | CASREPRGEGLYEQYF
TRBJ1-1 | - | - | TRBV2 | TGTGCCAGCAGCGCGACAGGATCTGAAGCTTTCTTT | CASSATGSEAFF
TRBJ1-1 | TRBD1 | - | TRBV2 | TGTGCCAGCAGTGGGTACGGACAGGCATCGTGGGCTTTCTTT | CASSGYGQASWAFF
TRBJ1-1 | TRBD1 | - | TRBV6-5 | TGTGCCAGCAGTTTCGGGACAGACCAGAACACTGAAGCTTTCTTT | CASSFGTDQNTEAFF
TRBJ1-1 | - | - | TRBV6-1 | TGTGCCAGCAGTGAGCCCGTAACTGAAGCCTTCTTT | CASSEPVTEAFF
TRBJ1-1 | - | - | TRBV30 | TGTGCCTGGAGGGTCCCGGGAAGCGGCACTGAAGCTTTCTTT | CAWRVPGSGTEAFF
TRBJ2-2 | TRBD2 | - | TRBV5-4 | TGTGCCAGCAGCCGAGGACTAGCGGGGAGCCTGAACACCGGGGAGCTGTTTTTT | CASSRGLAGSLNTGELFF
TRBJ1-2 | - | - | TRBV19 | TGTGCCAGTAGCCCGGGGGGGACTGATGGCTACACCTTC | CASSPGGTDGYTF
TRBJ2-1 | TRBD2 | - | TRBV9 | TGTGCCAGCAGCGTCACCGGGACTAGCGTTATTATAAATGAGCAGTTCTTC | CASSVTGTSVIINEQFF
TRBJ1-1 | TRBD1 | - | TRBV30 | TGTGCCTGGAGTGTACAGGGGGCCCAAGCTTTCTTT | CAWSVQGAQAFF
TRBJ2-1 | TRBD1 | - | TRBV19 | TGTGCCAGTAGTATCCGTTTTGACAGGGGGCGATTTAATGAGCAGTTCTTC | CASSIRFDRGRFNEQFF
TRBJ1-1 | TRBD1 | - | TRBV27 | TGTGCCAGCAGTTGGGGACAGGTGAACACTGAAGCTTTCTTT | CASSWGQVNTEAFF
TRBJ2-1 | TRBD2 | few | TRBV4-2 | TGTGCCAGCAGCCAGGGACTAGCGGGATCCTACAATGAGCAGTTCTTC | CASSQGLAGSYNEQFF
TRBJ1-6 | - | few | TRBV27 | TGTGCCAGCACCCTAACGACAGGTGGTACCAATTCACCCCTCCACTTT | CASTLTTGGTNSPLHF
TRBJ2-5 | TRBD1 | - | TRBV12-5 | TGTGCTAGTGGACGGGGGACAGGCAACCAAGAGACCCAGTACTTC | CASGRGTGNQETQYF
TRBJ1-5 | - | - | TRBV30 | TGTGCCTGGAGTGTAATCGGGATTAATCAGCCCCAGCATTTT | CAWSVIGINQPQHF
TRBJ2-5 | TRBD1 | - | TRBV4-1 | TGCGCCAGCAGCCAACTTGACAGGGGGTGGGAGACCCAGTACTTC | CASSQLDRGWETQYF
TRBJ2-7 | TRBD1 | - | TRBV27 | TGTGCCAGCAGTTCGGGACAGGGCTACGAGCAGTACTTC | CASSSGQGYEQYF
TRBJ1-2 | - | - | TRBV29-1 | TGCAGCGTTTATCGGGGTAACTATGGCTACACCTTC | CSVYRGNYGYTF
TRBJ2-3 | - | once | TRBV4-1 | TGCGCCAGCAGCCAAGATGGGGGGAGTATCAGAAGCACAGATACGCAGTATTTT | CASSQDGGSIRSTDTQYF
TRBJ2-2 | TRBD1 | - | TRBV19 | TGTGCCAGTAGTTCTACAGGGGTCACGGGGGAGCTGTTTTTT | CASSSTGVTGELFF
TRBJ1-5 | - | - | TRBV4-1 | TGCGCCAGCAGCCAATTAGAAGGGAGTCAGCCCCAGCATTTT | CASSQLEGSQPQHF
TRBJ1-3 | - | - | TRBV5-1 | TGCGCCAGCAGCCTCTCCTCCTCTGGAAACACCATATATTTT | CASSLSSSGNTIYF
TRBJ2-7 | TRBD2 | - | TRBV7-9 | TGTGCCAGCAGCCCAGGACTAGCGGGAGTGAACTCCTACGAGCAGTACTTC | CASSPGLAGVNSYEQYF
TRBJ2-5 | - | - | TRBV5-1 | TGCGCCAGCAGCCTCCGGGGAGTCCAAGAGACCCAGTACTTC | CASSLRGVQETQYF
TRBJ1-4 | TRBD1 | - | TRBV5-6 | TGTGCCAGCAGCTTGGTCCCGGGACAGGGGAGAGGCGAAAAACTGTTTTTT | CASSLVPGQGRGEKLFF